This record looks at one T cell receptor beta chain sequence and its context. No cognate antigen has been identified for it. Per-base qualities were not stored, and no clone one base away is much larger. The same CDR3 arises from other DNA sequences in this sample as well. Using the deep immunoSEQ assay, TCR CDR3 regions were amplified from genomic DNA by multiplex PCR. Extracted genomic DNA from each cell subset was distributed evenly across all wells of several immunoSEQ 96-well plates, and each plate was treated as a replicate. Each replicate PCR for sorted subsets received around 200 ng genomic DNA, equal to around 32,000 T cell genomes. Purified libraries were quantified with a Qubit 3.0 fluorometer, sized on a Bioanalyzer 2100, and re-quantified with the KAPA Library Quantification kit. A separate single-read 150-cycle Illumina NextSeq 550 flow cell was used to sequence each immunoSEQ 96-well plate. The authors processed their data as follows. Because only junctional sequences without quality scores were contained in the immunoSEQ output, filtering matching that applied to full-length reads could not be performed. To assign V/J genes and CDR3, sequences were annotated using PyIR, a Python wrapper for IgBLAST v1.9, with IMGT germline references. Reads were filtered out if the reads had weak V/J assignments (E-value above 1e-6), no CDR3, stop codons, out-of-frame junctions, or ambiguous translated residues. V3J clonotypes were defined by identical inferred V gene, J gene, and CDR3 amino acid sequence. Percentage overlap between repertoires was computed as shared unique clonotypes divided by the size of the smaller repertoire. Three approaches were used to assess repertoire richness: RTK rarefaction, the Chao1 estimator, and Recon v2.1 estimates of unobserved clonotypes. Generation probabilities for all TCRbeta clonotypes obtained by the gDNA method from four donors were computed using OLGA. TCRdb's version of the immuneACCESS table is confined to in-frame rearrangements and falls short of the full clone set. An unresolved V gene accounts for under half of the shortfall where checked; the remainder is of unknown origin. That table furnishes V, J and clone size, whereas the DNA furnished D and trimming. Counted in this sample were around 2,000,000 clones; about 94% of them appeared once. The ten largest clones take up around 1% of the sample.

The data were taken from a study of shared clonotypes between healthy human individuals (dated by TCRdb to about 2020). Turning to the overall study: The cohort included three men and two women between 18 and 49 years of age. Blood TCR repertoires of roughly five healthy adults were deeply sequenced to estimate repertoire size and the extent of clonotype sharing between individuals. For each donor, three plates each were used for CD4 naive and CD4 memory, two plates were used for CD8 naive, and one plate was used for CD8 memory. Between about 0.94 and 8.9 billion PBMCs per donor were obtained by leukapheresis. Different laboratories and diverse techniques were used to prepare libraries and sequence TCR repertoires, to increase sequencing depth and limit assay-specific biases.

For the CD8 naive samples, CD45RO-negative cells were positively selected for CCR7, yielding a CD45RA+CCR7+ population from which TemRA cells were excluded. The donors were healthy, HIV-negative adults with no recently reported acute infections or vaccinations. Every donor was a Caucasian adult living in Nashville, Tennessee, USA. Blood was obtained by leukapheresis, after which PBMCs were separated by Ficoll-Histopaque density gradient centrifugation and cryopreserved in liquid nitrogen vapor phase. Analytical flow cytometry was used to check the purity and quantity of every magnetically sorted T cell population. Each sorted fraction had its genomic DNA isolated and then quantified by UV absorbance on a Nanodrop 2000c. Taken from the germline V gene (reference sequence), the CDR1 and CDR2 loops are SEHNR and FQNEAQ. Including cysteine and phenylalanine, the CDR3 has 14 amino acids. This entry keeps only the CDR3 DNA: 42 bases, framed from base 1. V is pared back by 0 bases and J by 0 bases, with 3 bases lying between the germline termini.

On the study overall, not on this receptor specifically: Sampling was restricted to blood, and TCR repertoires in tissue are likely to differ from TCR repertoires in blood. Across a handful of donors, about 5.2% of naive CD4, more than 3% of naive CD8, 2.3% of memory CD4, and about 0.44% of memory CD8 clonotypes were shared. Pairwise subsampling indicated that sequencing depth was expected to affect the degree of clonotype sharing among donors. Naive subsets generally had larger estimated clonotype richness than memory subsets. Rarefaction of sorted-subset datasets indicated incomplete sequencing despite the large sequencing depth. Compared with non-shared clonotypes, clonotypes shared by all four sorted-subset donors had higher generation probabilities. The genetic and exposure-history diversity represented was limited by the small number of donors.

Material for sequencing was naive CD8+ T cells sorted from blood. Explained via the paper, the cell subset or site label denotes: CD45RA+CCR7+. This receptor was identified in a man in his late teens or twenties in good health. Here the chain combines TRBV7-9 and TRBJ1-3; the D gene is not confidently resolved. DNA sequence: TGTGCCAGCAGCTTAGCTTACTCTGGAAACACCATATATTTT. It specifies CASSLAYSGNTIYF.